These 14 T cell receptor beta chains came from one sample sequenced in a study of T-cell memory formation after mild COVID-19. A single record per CDR3 protein comes from TCRdb applying MiXCR to the 5' RACE reads. The sample yields about 150,000 distinct CDR3 sequences, about 14% seen once. The sample consisted of PBMCs or a T cell subset sorted from them (not recorded which). The receptors were gathered from an adult woman who had mild COVID-19 (a few samples of this study predate the infection). Cell type and time point are not known.

Regarding this clonotype: One end of the junction does not line up with germline, which may come from a read error. V is TRBV18 and J is TRBJ2-7; D may be TRBD1 (6 bases). Germline loops: CDR1 KGHSH, CDR2 LQKENI. CDR3 length equals 14 residues. CDR3 sequence: CASAPKTGHAGQYF. The CDR3 nucleotides read TGTGCCAGCGCACCTAAGACAGGACACGCCGGGCAGTACTTC.

The chain recombines TRBV7-9 with TRBJ1-2, with D uncertain. The germline V gene encodes CDR1 SEHNR and CDR2 FQNEAQ (reference sequence). V shed 2 bases and J shed 6 bases, with 13 bases lying between them. The CDR3 totals 14 residues. In DNA, the CDR3 is TGTGCCAGCAGCTTAACCCCATTGTCGAATGGCTACACCTTC. Protein sequence: CASSLTPLSNGYTF. Full variable domain (remainder filled in from reference TRBV7-9 and TRBJ1-2): DTGVSQNPRHKITKRGQNVTFRCDPISEHNRLYWYRQTLGQGPEFLTYFQNEAQLEKSRLLSDRFSAERPKGSFSTLEIQRTEQGDSAMYLCASSLTPLSNGYTFGSGTRLTVV.

In this sample, this clonotype turned up a few times. The chain recombines TRBV2 with TRBJ2-1; the D gene is possibly TRBD2 (6 bases). The CDR3 is 15 amino acids. CDR1 is SNHLY and CDR2 is FYNNEI in the germline V gene. V lost 6 bases to trimming and J lost 0 bases, with 12 bases between them. The CDR3 coding sequence is TGTGCCAGCAGCCCTAGCGTGAGCTCCTACAATGAGCAGTTCTTC. Amino acids: CASSPSVSSYNEQFF.

This clonotype was detected a few times. This chain uses TRBV25-1 with TRBJ2-3, with D uncertain. V was shortened by 0 bases and J by 2 bases, with 9 bases between the two germline ends. In germline, CDR1 is MGHDK, CDR2 SYGVNS. The CDR3 loop spans 15 amino acids. The CDR3, as DNA: TGTGCCAGCAGTGAATATGAGACCACCACAGATACGCAGTATTTT. Protein: CASSEYETTTDTQYF.

This chain connects TRBV11-3 to TRBJ1-2, with a possible D match to TRBD1 (5 bases). V was trimmed by 1 base and J by 4 bases, leaving 19 bases between them. The CDR3 runs to 17 residues. Per the germline V gene, CDR1 is SGHNT and CDR2 is YENEEA. CDR3 in DNA: TGTGCCAGCAGCTTAGGGTATAGCCGCCAAGGGGCCTATGGCTACACCTTC. As protein: CASSLGYSRQGAYGYTF. The full variable domain, its missing parts supplied by reference TRBV11-3 and TRBJ1-2, is EAGVVQSPRYKIIEKKQPVAFWCNPISGHNTLYWYLQNLGQGPELLIRYENEEAVDDSQLPKDRFSAERLKGVDSTLKIQPAELGDSAVYLCASSLGYSRQGAYGYTFGSGTRLTVV.

This clonotype occurred a few times. The rearrangement links TRBV18 to TRBJ1-1, with 7 bases identical to TRBD1. Per germline, CDR1 KGHSH and CDR2 LQKENI. The length of the CDR3 is 14 residues. With 6 bases clipped from V and 0 bases from J, the junction kept 4 bases outside the gene matches. As DNA, the CDR3 is TGTGCCAGCTCTGAGGGGGCTGTGAACACTGAAGCTTTCTTT. This encodes CASSEGAVNTEAFF.

V is TRBV5-1 and J is TRBJ1-5, with 7 bases that match TRBD1. The CDR3 is 14 residues long. CDR1 is SGHRS and CDR2 is YFSETQ in the germline V gene. The trim removed 4 bases at V and 4 bases at J, leaving 5 bases unmatched. The CDR3 region is CASSETGRNQPQHF. CDR3 bases: TGCGCCAGCAGCGAGACAGGGAGGAATCAGCCCCAGCATTTT.

The rearrangement joins TRBV20-1 to TRBJ2-3; 7 nucleotides line up with TRBD2. The CDR3 is 14 residues long. Germline-derived CDR1 and CDR2 are DFQATT and SNEGSKA (reference sequence). The trim removed 1 base at V and 5 bases at J, leaving 6 bases unmatched. The CDR3: CSARVFGGGDTQYF. The CDR3 bases are TGCAGTGCTAGAGTTTTCGGCGGGGGAGATACGCAGTATTTT.

This clonotype was seen a few times. The rearrangement links TRBV6-2 or TRBV6-3 to TRBJ2-1; D tentatively fits TRBD1 or TRBD2 (5 bases each). V was shortened by 0 bases and J by 3 bases, with 12 bases between the two germline ends. Germline V gene sequence: CDR1 MNHEY, CDR2 SVGEGT. The length of the CDR3 is 16 residues. The DNA of the CDR3 is TGTGCCAGCAGTTACTCGTCCGGGGCCCACTACAATGAGCAGTTCTTC. Its protein product is CASSYSSGAHYNEQFF.

This clonotype was detected a few times. This chain links TRBV4-2 with TRBJ2-1; 7 nucleotides align to TRBD1. V gave up 0 bases and J gave up 8 bases; unmatched junction bases: 10. CDR1 is LGHNA and CDR2 is YNFKEQ in the germline V gene. This CDR3 has 16 residues. The CDR3 region is CASSQEVGGAVHEQFF. As DNA, the CDR3 is TGTGCCAGCAGCCAAGAGGTAGGGGGCGCGGTCCATGAGCAGTTCTTC.

CDR3 in amino acids: CASPPRGTRDTEAFF. The CDR3 coding sequence is TGTGCCAGCCCCCCGAGAGGGACGAGGGACACTGAAGCTTTCTTT. This chain uses TRBV18 with TRBJ1-1, with D maybe TRBD1 (5 bases). This CDR3 has 15 residues. Trimming took off 8 bases at V and 3 bases at J, with 19 bases between the two ends. From germline, CDR1 is KGHSH and CDR2 LQKENI.

This clonotype was counted a few times. The J gene is TRBJ2-7, the V gene TRBV5-1, with no clear D. The V gene lost 0 bases and the J gene lost 6 bases, with 10 bases spanning the gap. There are 13 residues in the CDR3. Germline-derived CDR1 and CDR2 are SGHRS and YFSETQ. The DNA for the CDR3 is TGCGCCAGCAGCTTGGATTCAGATACCGAGCAGTACTTC. Its translation is CASSLDSDTEQYF. Drawing the rest from reference TRBV5-1 and TRBJ2-7, the complete variable domain is KAGVTQTPRYLIKTRGQQVTLSCSPISGHRSVSWYQQTPGQGLQFLFEYFSETQRNKGNFPGRFSGRQFSNSRSEMNVSTLELGDSALYLCASSLDSDTEQYFGPGTRLTVT.

The genes are TRBV20-1 and TRBJ2-3; TRBD2 matches at 10 bases. This CDR3 is 16 amino acids long. After removal of 1 base from V and 0 bases from J, the junction contained 4 bases not matched to a gene. The germline V gene has CDR1 DFQATT and CDR2 SNEGSKA (reference sequence). The CDR3 reads CSARGLAGSSTDTQYF. In DNA form, the CDR3 reads TGCAGTGCTAGAGGACTAGCGGGTTCTAGCACAGATACGCAGTATTTT.

This clonotype has more than one count but fewer than ten. The rearrangement uses TRBV7-6 and TRBJ2-2, with 8 bases fitting TRBD2. Per germline, CDR1 SGHVS and CDR2 FNYEAQ. Trimming took 5 bases from V and 4 from J; bases not matched to a gene: 9. The CDR3 sequence is 16 residues long. As DNA, the CDR3 is TGTGCCAGCAGCCTTATAGGACTAGCCGTCACCGGGGAGCTGTTTTTT. It codes for CASSLIGLAVTGELFF.